This record looks at one TCR beta chain sequence and its context. The data stem from a study of blood T cell repertoires in COVID-19. As for the study in general: The study drew acute and convalescent COVID-19 samples from the United States, Italy and Spain.

Clones were read by immunoSEQ multiplex PCR, and TCRdb kept only the in-frame ones, dropping some. The profile shows about 130,000 clones, roughly 80% of them singletons. V was cut by 3 bases and J by 4 bases, with 7 bases left in between. Germline V gene data show CDR1 as LGHNA and CDR2 as YSLEER. The CDR3 runs 13 residues. Sequenced input: peripheral blood. The chain combines TRBV4-3 with TRBJ1-3; no firm D call. This TCR was recovered from a woman aged 80 or over with acute or convalescent COVID-19. DNA for the CDR3: TGCGCCAGCAGCCACGAGGGCGGAAACACCATATATTTT. This encodes CASSHEGGNTIYF.